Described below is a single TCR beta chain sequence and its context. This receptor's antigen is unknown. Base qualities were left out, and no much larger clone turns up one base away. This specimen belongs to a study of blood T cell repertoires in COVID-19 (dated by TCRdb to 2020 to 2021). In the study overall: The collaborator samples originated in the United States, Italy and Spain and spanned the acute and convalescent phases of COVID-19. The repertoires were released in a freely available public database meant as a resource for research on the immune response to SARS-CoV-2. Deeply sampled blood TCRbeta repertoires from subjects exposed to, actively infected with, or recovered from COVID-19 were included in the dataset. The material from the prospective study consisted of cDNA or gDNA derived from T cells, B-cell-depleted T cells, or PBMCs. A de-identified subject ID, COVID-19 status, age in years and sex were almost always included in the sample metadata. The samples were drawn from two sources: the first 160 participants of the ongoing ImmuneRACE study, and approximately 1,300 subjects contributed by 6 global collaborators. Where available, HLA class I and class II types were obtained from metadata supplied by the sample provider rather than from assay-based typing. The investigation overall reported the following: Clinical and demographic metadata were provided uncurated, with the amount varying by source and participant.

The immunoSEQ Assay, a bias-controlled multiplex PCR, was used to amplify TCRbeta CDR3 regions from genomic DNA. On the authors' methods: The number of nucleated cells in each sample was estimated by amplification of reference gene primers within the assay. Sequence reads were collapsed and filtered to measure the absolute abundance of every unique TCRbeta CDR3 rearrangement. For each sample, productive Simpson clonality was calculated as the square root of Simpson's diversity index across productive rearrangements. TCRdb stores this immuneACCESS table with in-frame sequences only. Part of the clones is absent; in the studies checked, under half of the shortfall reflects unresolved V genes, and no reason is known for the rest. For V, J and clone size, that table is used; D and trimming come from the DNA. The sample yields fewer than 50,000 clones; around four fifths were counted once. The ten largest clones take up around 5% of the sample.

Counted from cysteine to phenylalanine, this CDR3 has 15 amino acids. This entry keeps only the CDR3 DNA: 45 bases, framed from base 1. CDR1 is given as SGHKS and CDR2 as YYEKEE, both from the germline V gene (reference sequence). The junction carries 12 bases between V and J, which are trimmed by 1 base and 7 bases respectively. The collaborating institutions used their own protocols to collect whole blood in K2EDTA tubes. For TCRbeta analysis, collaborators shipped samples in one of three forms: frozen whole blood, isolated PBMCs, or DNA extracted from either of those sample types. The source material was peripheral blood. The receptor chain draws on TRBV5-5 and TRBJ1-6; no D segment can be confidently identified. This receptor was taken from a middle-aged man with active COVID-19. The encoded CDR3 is CASSLYGEGNSPLHF. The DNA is TGTGCCAGCAGCTTGTACGGGGAAGGGAATTCACCCCTCCACTTT.